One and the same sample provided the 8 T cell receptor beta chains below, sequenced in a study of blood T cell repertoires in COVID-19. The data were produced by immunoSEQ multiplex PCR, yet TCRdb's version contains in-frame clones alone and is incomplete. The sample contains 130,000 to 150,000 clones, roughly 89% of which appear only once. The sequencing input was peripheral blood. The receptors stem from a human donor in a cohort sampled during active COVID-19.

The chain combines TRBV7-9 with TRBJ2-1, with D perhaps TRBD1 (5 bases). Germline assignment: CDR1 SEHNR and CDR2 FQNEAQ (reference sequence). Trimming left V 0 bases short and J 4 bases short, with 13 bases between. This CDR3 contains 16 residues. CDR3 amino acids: CASSLAGQGLYNEQFF. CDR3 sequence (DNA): TGTGCCAGCAGCTTAGCAGGGCAGGGCCTATACAATGAGCAGTTCTTC.

The DNA for the CDR3 is TGTGCCAGCAGTCAAGACAGGGACAAAGAGACCCAGTACTTC. It translates to CASSQDRDKETQYF. The chain couples TRBV25-1 to TRBJ2-5; 7 bases match TRBD1. CDR1 is MGHDK, CDR2 SYGVNS, per germline. V dropped 5 bases and J dropped 3; count of bases not matched to a gene: 6. The CDR3 spans 14 residues.

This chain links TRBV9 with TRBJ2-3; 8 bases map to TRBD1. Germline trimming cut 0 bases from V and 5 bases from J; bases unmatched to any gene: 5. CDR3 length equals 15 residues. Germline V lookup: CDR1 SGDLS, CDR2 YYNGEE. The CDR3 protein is CASSVGQGAGDTQYF. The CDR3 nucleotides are TGTGCCAGCAGCGTAGGCCAGGGGGCAGGAGATACGCAGTATTTT.

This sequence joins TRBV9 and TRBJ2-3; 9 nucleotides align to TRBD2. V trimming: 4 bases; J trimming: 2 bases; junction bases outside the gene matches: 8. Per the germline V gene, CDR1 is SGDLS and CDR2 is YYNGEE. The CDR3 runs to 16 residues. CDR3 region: CASSPHGGGATDTQYF. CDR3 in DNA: TGTGCCAGCAGCCCCCACGGCGGGGGGGCCACAGATACGCAGTATTTT.

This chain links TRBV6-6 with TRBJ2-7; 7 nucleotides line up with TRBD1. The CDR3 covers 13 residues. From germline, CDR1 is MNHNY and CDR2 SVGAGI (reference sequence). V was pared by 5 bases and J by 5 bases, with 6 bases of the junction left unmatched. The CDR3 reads CASSQGTEHEQYF. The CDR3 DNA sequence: TGTGCCAGCAGTCAGGGGACAGAACACGAGCAGTACTTC.

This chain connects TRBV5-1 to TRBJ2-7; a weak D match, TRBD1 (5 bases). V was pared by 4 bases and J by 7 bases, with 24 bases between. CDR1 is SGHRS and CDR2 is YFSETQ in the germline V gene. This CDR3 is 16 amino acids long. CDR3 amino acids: CASSALGATMVEEQYF. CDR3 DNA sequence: TGCGCCAGCAGCGCGTTAGGGGCGACGATGGTTGAAGAGCAGTACTTC.

CDR3 amino acids: CASSLGGGENEQYF. In nucleotides, the CDR3 is TGCGCCAGCAGCTTGGGAGGGGGCGAAAACGAGCAGTACTTC. The rearrangement joins TRBV5-1 to TRBJ2-7, with 7 bases matching TRBD1. V dropped 0 bases and J dropped 5; count of bases not matched to a gene: 5. Germline loops: CDR1 SGHRS, CDR2 YFSETQ. The CDR3 consists of 14 residues.

DNA of the CDR3: TGTGCCAGCAGCTTAGGAGGGCCAGGGGGTATGGAGACCCAGTACTTC. It encodes CASSLGGPGGMETQYF. The V call is TRBV11-2, the J call TRBJ2-5; 7 bases align to TRBD1. Unmatched junction bases numbered 10, after V lost 1 base and J lost 5 bases. This CDR3 comprises 16 residues. Germline CDR1 reads SGHAT; CDR2 reads FQNNGV.